Described below is a single T cell receptor (beta chain) sequence and its context. The data derive from a study of T cell changes during pregnancy in multiple sclerosis. Produced via immunoSEQ multiplex PCR; TCRdb's table is partial and in-frame only. The repertoire consists of about 100,000 clones, with 80% to 95% occurring once and the leading ten covering roughly 2%. Germline lookup yields CDR1 MNHEY and CDR2 SMNVEV (reference sequence). This CDR3 region has 14 residues. With 0 bases removed from V and 6 bases from J, the gap between germline ends came to 9 bases. This specimen consisted of peripheral blood, obtained after pregnancy. The chain is built from TRBV27 and TRBJ2-1; unclear D gene. This receptor was obtained from a female donor with multiple sclerosis, enrolled in a pregnancy study. For the CDR3, the DNA is TGTGCCAGCAGTTTATCGGCGGTTAGCAATGAGCAGTTCTTC. Protein product: CASSLSAVSNEQFF.